The clone carrying this TCR beta chain was found once. The antigen is undetermined. The data are from a study of blood T cells in healthy people across ages. Study outcomes and limitations: Diversity estimates drawn from one million T cells were deemed underestimates. No conclusive comparison of naive versus antigen-experienced cells was possible with unsorted PBMCs.

Germline V CDR1 and CDR2: DFQATT, SNEGSKA (reference sequence). The CDR3 extends over 15 amino acids. Each sample yielded at least 5.5 micrograms of PBMC total RNA. Next came a second PCR, run for about 7 to 12 cycles, which used a sample-barcoded 5' primer along with a J-beta primer mix. In TCRdb, the 5' RACE reads were re-called with MiXCR into one record per CDR3 protein. Here the sample spans roughly 790,000 distinct CDR3 sequences, 35% to 45% being singletons. Sequencing input: blood. This TCR was sampled from a woman aged 60-75 years in good health. The chain has TRBV20-1 and TRBJ2-4, with D possibly being TRBD1 or TRBD2 (6 bases each). The J call may be faulty, since TRBJ2-7 better matches the DNA end. The CDR3 protein is CSARDSGGPSYEQYF. CDR3 DNA: TGCAGTGCTAGAGATAGTGGGGGGCCCTCCTACGAGCAGTACTTC.